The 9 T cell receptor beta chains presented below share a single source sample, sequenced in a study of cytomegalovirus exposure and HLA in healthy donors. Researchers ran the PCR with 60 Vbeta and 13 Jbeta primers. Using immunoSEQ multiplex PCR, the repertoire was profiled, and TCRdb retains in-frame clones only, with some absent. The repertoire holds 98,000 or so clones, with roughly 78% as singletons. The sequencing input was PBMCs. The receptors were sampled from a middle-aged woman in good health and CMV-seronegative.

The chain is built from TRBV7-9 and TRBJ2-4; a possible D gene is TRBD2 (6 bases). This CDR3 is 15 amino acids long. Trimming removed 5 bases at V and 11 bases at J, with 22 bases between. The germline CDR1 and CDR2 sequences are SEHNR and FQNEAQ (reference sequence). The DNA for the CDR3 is TGTGCCAGCAGCCGCCTGGGAAGCTTTGGAGGGGTTCAGTACTTC. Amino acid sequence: CASSRLGSFGGVQYF.

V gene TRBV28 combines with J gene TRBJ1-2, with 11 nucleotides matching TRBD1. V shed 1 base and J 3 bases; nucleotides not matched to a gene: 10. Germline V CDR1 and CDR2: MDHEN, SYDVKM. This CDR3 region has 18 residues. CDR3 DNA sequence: TGTGCCAGCAGTTTATCGTCAAGGACAGGGGGCAAGGACTATGGCTACACCTTC. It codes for CASSLSSRTGGKDYGYTF.

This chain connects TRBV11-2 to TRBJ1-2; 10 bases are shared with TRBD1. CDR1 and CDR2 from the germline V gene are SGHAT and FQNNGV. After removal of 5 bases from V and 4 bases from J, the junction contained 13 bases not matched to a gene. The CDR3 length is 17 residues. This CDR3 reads CASSPRQGAKLFYGYTF. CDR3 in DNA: TGTGCCAGCAGCCCTCGACAGGGGGCGAAACTTTTCTATGGCTACACCTTC.

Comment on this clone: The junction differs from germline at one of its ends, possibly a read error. CDR3 protein: CSSSGGGVNTEAFF. CDR3 nucleotides: TGTTCCAGCAGCGGCGGAGGGGTGAACACTGAAGCTTTCTTT. The chain carries TRBV7-9 and TRBJ1-1; a possible D gene is TRBD1 (5 bases). This CDR3 region has 14 residues. Germline CDR1 is SEHNR and CDR2 is FQNEAQ (reference sequence).

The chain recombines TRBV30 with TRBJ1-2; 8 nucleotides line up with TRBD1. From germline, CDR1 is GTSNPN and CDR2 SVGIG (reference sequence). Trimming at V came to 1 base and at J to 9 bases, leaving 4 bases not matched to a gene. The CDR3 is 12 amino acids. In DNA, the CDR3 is TGTGCCTGGAGTGGAACAGGGGGACGCTACACCTTC. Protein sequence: CAWSGTGGRYTF.

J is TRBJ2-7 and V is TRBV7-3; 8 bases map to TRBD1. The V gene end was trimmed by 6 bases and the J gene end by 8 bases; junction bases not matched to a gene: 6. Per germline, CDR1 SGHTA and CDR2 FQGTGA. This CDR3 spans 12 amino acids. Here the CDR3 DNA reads TGTGCCAGCAGTCAGGGACAGGCAAAGCAGTACTTC. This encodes CASSQGQAKQYF.

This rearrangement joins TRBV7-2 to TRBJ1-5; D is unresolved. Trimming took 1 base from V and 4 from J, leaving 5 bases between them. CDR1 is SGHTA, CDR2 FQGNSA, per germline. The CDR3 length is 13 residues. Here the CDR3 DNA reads TGTGCCAGCAGCTTAGTATATAATCAGCCCCAGCATTTT. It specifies CASSLVYNQPQHF.

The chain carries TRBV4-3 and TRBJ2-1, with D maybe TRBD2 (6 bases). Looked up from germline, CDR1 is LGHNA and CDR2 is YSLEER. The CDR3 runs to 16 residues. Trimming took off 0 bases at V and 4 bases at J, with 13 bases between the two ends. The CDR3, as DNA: TGCGCCAGCAGCCAAGATTGGGGGGAATGGTACAATGAGCAGTTCTTC. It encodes CASSQDWGEWYNEQFF.

CDR3 sequence: CSVGDTAYEQYF. In DNA, the CDR3 is TGCAGCGTGGGGGACACTGCCTACGAGCAGTACTTC. The rearrangement links TRBV29-1 to TRBJ2-7; TRBD1 might be the D (6 bases). Trimming shortened V by 6 bases and J by 2 bases, and 11 bases separated the two germline ends. This CDR3 contains 12 residues. Germline V gene sequence: CDR1 SQVTM, CDR2 ANQGSEA.